Below, 27 T cell receptor beta chains from the same sample are listed, as sequenced in a study of radiation and T cells in renal cell carcinoma. Time point of the sample: blood 4 weeks post-SBRT, at nephrectomy. Treatment here: 15 Gy SBRT to primary tumor, nephrectomy 4 weeks later. Profiled with immunoSEQ multiplex PCR; TCRdb holds only in-frame clones, not every one. The data contain roughly 64,000 clones, more than 60% of them seen just once; the ten biggest clones take up approximately 7%. The sample consisted of blood, taken from a patient whose treatment included radiotherapy and nephrectomy. The receptors originated from a man between 60 and 75 years old with renal cell carcinoma.

The genes are TRBV5-6 and TRBJ1-4; D is perhaps TRBD1 (6 bases). Germline lookup yields CDR1 SGHDT and CDR2 YYEEEE. Trimming took off 0 bases at V and 3 bases at J, with 15 bases between the two ends. CDR3 length: 17 residues. CDR3 DNA: TGTGCCAGCAGCTTGGGACAGGCTTGGGCCTCTAATGAAAAACTGTTTTTT. Translating gives CASSLGQAWASNEKLFF.

The CDR3 DNA sequence: TGCAGCGTTGTAGACGGGACACAGGTCGGCAATCAGCCCCAGCATTTT. Translation: CSVVDGTQVGNQPQHF. The chain uses TRBV29-1 and TRBJ1-5; possibly TRBD1 for D (6 bases). CDR1 and CDR2 (germline): SQVTM, ANQGSEA. The length of the CDR3 is 16 residues. V was trimmed by 4 bases and J by 2 bases, leaving 18 bases between them. Full variable domain (outside the CDR3, taken from reference TRBV29-1 and TRBJ1-5): SAVISQKPSRDICQRGTSLTIQCQVDSQVTMMFWYRQQPGQSLTLIATANQGSEATYESGFVIDKFPISRPNLTFSTLTVSNMSPEDSSIYLCSVVDGTQVGNQPQHFGDGTRLSIL.

This rearrangement joins TRBV6-7 to TRBJ2-3; D uncertain. TRBV6-7 is marked as an open reading frame, function uncertain. V lost 6 bases and J 0 bases, leaving 13 bases between the germline ends. This CDR3 region has 15 residues. The chain's CDR3 is CASRDRPSSTDTQYF. The CDR3 nucleotides read TGTGCCAGCAGAGATAGGCCATCTAGCACAGATACGCAGTATTTT.

This sequence joins TRBV11-2 and TRBJ1-1; tentatively, D is TRBD1 (5 bases). The CDR3 is made up of 14 amino acids. Germline CDR1 is SGHAT and CDR2 is FQNNGV. V lost 0 bases to trimming and J lost 0 bases, with 5 bases between them. In DNA, the CDR3 is TGTGCCAGCAGCTTAGACAGGGTGAACACTGAAGCTTTCTTT. Translation: CASSLDRVNTEAFF.

This clone was detected once. V and J are TRBV10-1 and TRBJ2-3; 7 bases are shared with TRBD2. Germline-derived CDR1 and CDR2 are WNHNN and SYGVQD (reference sequence). V gave up 2 bases and J gave up 2 bases; unmatched junction bases: 4. The CDR3 spans 15 residues. The CDR3 DNA reads as TGCGCCAGCAGTGAGCCCGCGGGAGACACAGATACGCAGTATTTT. Protein: CASSEPAGDTDTQYF.

The CDR3 sequence: CASSYPPGLAVYEQYF. The CDR3 nucleotides read TGTGCCAGCAGTTACCCCCCAGGCTTGGCGGTCTACGAGCAGTACTTC. This chain uses TRBV5-6 with TRBJ2-7; D not certain. The CDR3 contains 16 residues. The V gene lost 5 bases and the J gene lost 3 bases, with 21 bases spanning the gap. Germline lookup yields CDR1 SGHDT and CDR2 YYEEEE.

In this sample, this clone turned up once. The CDR3 nucleotides are TGTGCCAGTAGCCTAGGGGCCCCCTCGGGTGAGCAGTTCTTC. Protein sequence: CASSLGAPSGEQFF. The chain is built from TRBV19 and TRBJ2-1, with a tentative D call TRBD1 (5 bases). Trimming left V 6 bases short and J 9 bases short, with 18 bases between. Germline assignment: CDR1 LNHDA and CDR2 SQIVND (reference sequence). This CDR3 comprises 14 residues. Drawing the rest from reference TRBV19 and TRBJ2-1, the complete variable domain is DGGITQSPKYLFRKEGQNVTLSCEQNLNHDAMYWYRQDPGQGLRLIYYSQIVNDFQKGDIAEGYSVSREKKESFPLTVTSAQKNPTAFYLCASSLGAPSGEQFFGPGTRLTVL.

This clone was seen only once. Distinct nucleotide sequences in the sample also encode this CDR3. The gene calls are TRBV19 and TRBJ2-5, with a possible D match to TRBD2 (6 bases). Trimming shortened V by 5 bases and J by 5 bases, and 15 bases separated the two germline ends. The germline V gene has CDR1 LNHDA and CDR2 SQIVND (reference sequence). This CDR3 spans 14 amino acids. The CDR3: CASSFGTSAETQYF. The CDR3, as DNA: TGTGCCAGTAGTTTCGGGACTTCAGCGGAGACCCAGTACTTC. Filled out from reference TRBV19 and TRBJ2-5, the complete variable domain reads DGGITQSPKYLFRKEGQNVTLSCEQNLNHDAMYWYRQDPGQGLRLIYYSQIVNDFQKGDIAEGYSVSREKKESFPLTVTSAQKNPTAFYLCASSFGTSAETQYFGPGTRLLVL.

The chain is built from TRBV14 and TRBJ1-2; D gene uncertain. The CDR3 length is 15 residues. With 1 base removed from V and 2 bases from J, the gap between germline ends came to 11 bases. CDR1 SGHDN and CDR2 FVKESK come from the germline V gene. The DNA for the CDR3 is TGTGCCAGCAGCCAAGTCTGGCAGCTAAACTATGGCTACACCTTC. It yields the protein CASSQVWQLNYGYTF. Complete variable domain (other parts from reference TRBV14 and TRBJ1-2): EAGVTQFPSHSVIEKGQTVTLRCDPISGHDNLYWYRRVMGKEIKFLLHFVKESKQDESGMPNNRFLAERTGGTYSTLKVQPAELEDSGVYFCASSQVWQLNYGYTFGSGTRLTVV.

The CDR3 spells CACPTSGRGGDTQYF. The CDR3 nucleotides read TGTGCCTGTCCGACTAGCGGGAGGGGGGGAGATACGCAGTATTTT. The chain links TRBV30 to TRBJ2-3, with 14 bases lining up with TRBD2. V was pared by 6 bases and J by 5 bases, with 7 bases of the junction left unmatched. The CDR3 spans 15 residues. Germline CDR1 GTSNPN, CDR2 SVGIG (reference sequence).

The rearrangement links TRBV7-2 to TRBJ1-1; TRBD1 might be the D (6 bases). This CDR3 has 13 amino acids. Germline CDR1 is SGHTA and CDR2 is FQGNSA. Trimming removed 2 bases from V and 7 bases from J, with 11 bases in between. This CDR3 reads CASSLSADSEAFF. Written as DNA, the CDR3 is TGTGCCAGCAGCTTATCAGCGGACAGTGAAGCTTTCTTT.

The CDR3 DNA follows: TGTGCCAGCAGAAAACAGGGGGCACGGGGGCCCCAGCATTTT. Encoded protein: CASRKQGARGPQHF. V usage is TRBV6-5 and J usage is TRBJ1-5; 9 bases are shared with TRBD1. Germline V gene lookup returns CDR1 MNHEY and CDR2 SVGAGI. The CDR3 covers 14 residues. V was clipped by 6 bases and J by 9 bases; unmatched bases: 9.

This sequence joins TRBV7-2 and TRBJ1-1; D is perhaps TRBD1 (5 bases). Per germline, CDR1 SGHTA and CDR2 FQGNSA. This CDR3 is built from 15 residues. Trimming left V 5 bases short and J 4 bases short, with 17 bases between. The CDR3 sequence: CASSPDSGWVTEAFF. Written as DNA, the CDR3 is TGTGCCAGCAGCCCCGACTCAGGGTGGGTCACTGAAGCTTTCTTT.

J is TRBJ1-4 and V is TRBV19; D might be TRBD1 (6 bases). The CDR3 has 14 residues. Germline CDR1 and CDR2: LNHDA and SQIVND (reference sequence). The germline V and J ends were trimmed by 6 bases and 5 bases, with 13 bases remaining between them. The CDR3, as DNA: TGTGCCAGTAGACCTACAGGGCCCAATGAAAAACTGTTTTTT. Its translation: CASRPTGPNEKLFF.

The chain links TRBV15 to TRBJ2-4, with 9 bases matching TRBD1. The CDR3 sequence is 17 residues long. Trimming at V came to 4 bases and at J to 0 bases, leaving 7 bases not matched to a gene. From germline, CDR1 is LNHNV and CDR2 YYDKDF (reference sequence). This CDR3 reads CATSILQGALAKNIQYF. DNA of the CDR3: TGTGCCACCAGCATACTACAGGGGGCCCTAGCCAAAAACATTCAGTACTTC. The whole variable domain, filled in from reference TRBV15 and TRBJ2-4, reads DAMVIQNPRYQVTQFGKPVTLSCSQTLNHNVMYWYQQKSSQAPKLLFHYYDKDFNNEADTPDNFQSRRPNTSFCFLDIRSPGLGDTAMYLCATSILQGALAKNIQYFGAGTRLSVL.

V and J are TRBV6-1 and TRBJ1-2; 8 bases line up with TRBD1. Losses at the gene ends were 4 bases for V and 6 bases for J; bases not matched to a gene: 4. Germline CDR1 MNHNS, CDR2 SASEGT. CDR3 length: 13 amino acids. CDR3 amino acids: CASSARQGHGYTF. CDR3 coding DNA: TGTGCCAGCAGTGCCCGACAGGGGCATGGCTACACCTTC.

This chain joins TRBV14 and TRBJ2-2, with D possibly matching TRBD2 (5 bases). Trimming cost V 2 bases and J 4 bases, with 14 bases left between them. The CDR3 runs to 16 residues. CDR1 and CDR2 from the germline V gene are SGHDN and FVKESK. CDR3 amino acids: CASSQKRTAGTGELFF. The CDR3 DNA reads as TGTGCCAGCAGCCAAAAGCGGACGGCCGGCACCGGGGAGCTGTTTTTT.

The CDR3 sequence is CASSVPGLSYNEQFF. The CDR3 DNA is TGTGCCAGCAGCGTGCCGGGACTTTCCTACAATGAGCAGTTCTTC. V and J are TRBV7-9 and TRBJ2-1; maybe TRBD2 (6 bases). Germline-derived CDR1 and CDR2 are SEHNR and FQNEAQ (reference sequence). With 5 bases removed from V and 1 base from J, the gap between germline ends came to 12 bases. The length of the CDR3 is 15 residues.

V gene TRBV7-3 combines with J gene TRBJ1-3; D is possibly TRBD1 (5 bases). The CDR3 sequence is 17 residues long. Germline values: CDR1 SGHTA, CDR2 FQGTGA. V shed 2 bases and J shed 4 bases, with 18 bases lying between them. DNA of the CDR3: TGTGCCAGCAGCTTAGGTGGGGCCCCCTCTTACGGAAACACCATATATTTT. Translating it yields CASSLGGAPSYGNTIYF.

The chain uses TRBV7-9 and TRBJ2-3; either TRBD1 or TRBD2 may supply D (5 bases each). This CDR3 spans 16 amino acids. Trimming took 0 bases from V and 3 from J, leaving 13 bases between them. Germline-derived CDR1 and CDR2 are SEHNR and FQNEAQ (reference sequence). CDR3 bases: TGTGCCAGCAGCTTAGCAGGGGACGAGGGGACAGATACGCAGTATTTT. It specifies CASSLAGDEGTDTQYF.

This clone is a singleton in its sample. The chain recombines TRBV25-1 with TRBJ2-3; TRBD1 aligns across 9 bases. CDR3 length: 14 amino acids. Germline V gene sequence: CDR1 MGHDK, CDR2 SYGVNS. The V gene end was trimmed by 8 bases and the J gene end by 1 base; junction bases not matched to a gene: 4. The CDR3 spells CASRRTGGTDTQYF. The DNA of the CDR3 is TGTGCCAGCCGAAGGACAGGGGGCACAGATACGCAGTATTTT.

This clone was found once. The chain employs TRBV9 and TRBJ2-5; D gene ambiguous. Germline-derived CDR1 and CDR2 are SGDLS and YYNGEE. The CDR3 length is 13 residues. Trimming removed 3 bases from V and 2 bases from J, with 8 bases in between. DNA for the CDR3: TGTGCCAGCAGCGAGGCTGTTCAAGAGACCCAGTACTTC. Its protein is CASSEAVQETQYF.

The chain employs TRBV6-6 and TRBJ1-1; no clear D gene. Trimming removed 4 bases from V and 1 base from J, with 1 base in between. This CDR3 is built from 11 residues. CDR1 MNHNY and CDR2 SVGAGI come from the germline V gene (reference sequence). Here the CDR3 reads CASSWNTEAFF. DNA for the CDR3: TGTGCCAGCAGTTGGAACACTGAAGCTTTCTTT.

CDR3 sequence reads: CASSGPWGGTEAFF. The CDR3 DNA sequence: TGTGCCAGCAGTGGACCCTGGGGGGGCACTGAAGCTTTCTTT. J is TRBJ1-1 and V is TRBV6-5; a weak D match, TRBD1 (5 bases). The V gene's germline CDR1 is MNHEY and CDR2 SVGAGI. The CDR3 contains 14 residues. V was shortened by 5 bases and J by 4 bases, with 14 bases between the two germline ends.

This clone was counted many times. The J gene is TRBJ2-3, the V gene TRBV4-3; 9 bases are a match to TRBD1. This CDR3 is 16 amino acids long. CDR1 LGHNA and CDR2 YSLEER come from the germline V gene. Unmatched junction bases numbered 8, after V lost 2 bases and J lost 5 bases. The CDR3 coding sequence is TGCGCCAGCAGCCAACTCCCCACAGGGGGCCAAGATACGCAGTATTTT. The encoded protein is CASSQLPTGGQDTQYF.

J is TRBJ2-3 and V is TRBV29-1, with 7 bases that match TRBD2. Per germline, CDR1 SQVTM and CDR2 ANQGSEA. Trimming took 4 bases from V and 1 from J; bases not matched to a gene: 2. The CDR3 length is 13 residues. The CDR3 sequence: CSVASGGTDTQYF. CDR3 DNA sequence: TGCAGCGTTGCCAGCGGGGGCACAGATACGCAGTATTTT.

The V gene is TRBV6-1, the J gene TRBJ2-7, with D tentatively TRBD2 (6 bases). V lost 1 base to trimming and J lost 9 bases, with 19 bases between them. This CDR3 has 15 residues. Germline CDR1 and CDR2: MNHNS and SASEGT. In DNA form, the CDR3 reads TGTGCCAGCAGTGAAGTCACCGGGACTCTCAGCGGGCAGTACGTC. It translates to CASSEVTGTLSGQYV.